This T cell receptor (beta chain) was identified in a study of T cell clonotyping in hematopoietic cell transplantation. Findings and caveats of the study: Without cell sorting, CD4 versus CD8 contributions remain unresolved. Graft donor and pretransplant recipient Inverse Simpson Index values predicted broader posttransplant TCR diversity. After transplant, recipient diversity fell while pathologically expanded clonotypes grew through day 180.

Comment on this clone: The antigen remains undetermined.

Germline CDR1 is ENHRY and CDR2 is SYGVKD. Losses at the gene ends were 10 bases for V and 0 bases for J; bases not matched to a gene: 4. This CDR3 region has 14 residues. Blood collection times were about day -28 and days 30, 100, 180 posttransplant. The data were produced by immunoSEQ multiplex PCR, yet TCRdb's version contains in-frame clones alone and is incomplete. The repertoire holds about 3,900 clones, with roughly 94% as singletons. This clonotype was obtained from a male patient between 65 and 85 years old who had an allogeneic stem cell transplant from an unrelated donor, so T cells may come from the graft donor. Some clones in this sample may be carry-over from other donors' samples. J is TRBJ2-3 and V is TRBV10-3; 10 bases fit TRBD1. The sequencing used peripheral blood mononuclear cells, collected 30 days after allogeneic stem cell transplant. The CDR3 spells CATRQGASTDTQYF. In DNA, the CDR3 is TGTGCCACCAGACAGGGGGCGAGCACAGATACGCAGTATTTT.